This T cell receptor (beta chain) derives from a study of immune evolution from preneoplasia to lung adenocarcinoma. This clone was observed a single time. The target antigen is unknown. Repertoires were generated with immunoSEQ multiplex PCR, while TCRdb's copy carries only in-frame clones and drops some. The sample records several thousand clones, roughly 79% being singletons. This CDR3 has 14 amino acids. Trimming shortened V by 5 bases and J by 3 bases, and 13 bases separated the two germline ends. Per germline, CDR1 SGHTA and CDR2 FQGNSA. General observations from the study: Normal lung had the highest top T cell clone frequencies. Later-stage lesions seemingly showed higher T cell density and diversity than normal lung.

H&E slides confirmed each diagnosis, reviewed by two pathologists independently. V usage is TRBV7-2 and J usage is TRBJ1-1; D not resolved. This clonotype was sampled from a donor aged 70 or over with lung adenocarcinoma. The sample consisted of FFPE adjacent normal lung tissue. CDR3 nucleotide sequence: TGTGCCAGCAGCCGGTCCGGCGGCGACACTGAAGCTTTCTTT. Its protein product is CASSRSGGDTEAFF. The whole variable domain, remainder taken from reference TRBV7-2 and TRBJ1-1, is GAGVSQSPSNKVTEKGKDVELRCDPISGHTALYWYRQSLGQGLEFLIYFQGNSAPDKSGLPSDRFSAERTGGSVSTLTIQRTQQEDSAVYLCASSRSGGDTEAFFGQGTRLTVV.